This passage covers 14 T cell receptor beta chains from one sample sequenced in a study of Ad26.COV2.S vaccination and SARS-CoV-2 variants. Method: immunoSEQ multiplex PCR; TCRdb's copy keeps in-frame clones and lacks some. This table has around 450,000 clones, 90% appearing once. Treatment specified: roughly 18 received Ad26.COV2.S at low or high dose, single or two shots; about 5 received placebo; per-sample allocation not given. Sampling was performed 63 days after the first vaccine or placebo injection. This material consisted of peripheral blood, taken in a trial of Ad26.COV2.S vaccine versus placebo. These receptors were taken from a person aged 18-65 years who received the Ad26.COV2.S COVID-19 vaccine or a placebo.

The V call is TRBV10-3, the J call TRBJ2-5; 10 positions match TRBD2. Per the germline V gene, CDR1 is ENHRY and CDR2 is SYGVKD. The CDR3 loop spans 15 amino acids. Trimming cost V 3 bases and J 5 bases; bases outside gene matches: 6. CDR3 DNA sequence: TGTGCCATCAGTGATTCGAGCGGGAGGGTGGAGACCCAGTACTTC. Encoded protein: CAISDSSGRVETQYF.

The CDR3 here is CASSPRPSSGRTDTQYF. CDR3 sequence (DNA): TGTGCCAGCTCACCCCGCCCTTCTAGCGGACGCACAGATACGCAGTATTTT. The chain combines TRBV18 with TRBJ2-3, with 7 bases identical to TRBD2. In germline, CDR1 is KGHSH, CDR2 LQKENI. The V and J ends lost 3 bases and 1 base, in that order; junction bases with no gene match: 10. This CDR3 has 17 amino acids.

This chain uses TRBV10-3 with TRBJ1-2; 12 bases fit TRBD1. CDR1 is ENHRY and CDR2 is SYGVKD in the germline V gene. The CDR3 is 15 residues long. The V segment lost 5 bases and the J segment 4 bases; nucleotides outside the gene matches: 5. The CDR3: CAISPGQGASYGYTF. CDR3 sequence (DNA): TGTGCCATCAGTCCGGGACAGGGGGCGTCCTATGGCTACACCTTC.

The rearrangement uses TRBV19 and TRBJ2-1, with D maybe TRBD1 (6 bases). The CDR3 consists of 15 residues. Trimming took 3 bases from V and 8 from J, leaving 17 bases between them. Per the germline V gene, CDR1 is LNHDA and CDR2 is SQIVND (reference sequence). CDR3 residues: CASSILGAVVDEQFF. Here the CDR3 DNA reads TGTGCCAGTAGTATCCTGGGGGCTGTTGTCGATGAGCAGTTCTTC.

The sample holds a few counts of this clone. The V and J genes are TRBV19 and TRBJ1-5; no firm D call. V was clipped by 6 bases and J by 4 bases, with 13 bases between them. Germline-derived CDR1 and CDR2 are LNHDA and SQIVND (reference sequence). The CDR3 has 14 amino acids. DNA of the CDR3: TGTGCCAGTAGCTCGACGATTTCTAATCAGCCCCAGCATTTT. Encoded protein: CASSSTISNQPQHF.

The V call is TRBV9, the J call TRBJ2-1; D may be TRBD1 or TRBD2 (6 bases each). The CDR3 consists of 13 residues. Trimming removed 2 bases at V and 14 bases at J, with 17 bases between. Per germline, CDR1 SGDLS and CDR2 YYNGEE. The CDR3 DNA follows: TGTGCCAGCAGCGTGGAGGGGGTGGGCGGTAAGTTCTTC. Its protein product is CASSVEGVGGKFF.

A remark on this clone: A junction end diverges from the germline sequence, so it may reflect a read error. This chain links TRBV12-5 with TRBJ1-2, with unresolved D. The V gene's germline CDR1 is LGHNT and CDR2 FRNRAP. The CDR3 loop spans 9 amino acids. The CDR3: CASGLPPVF. DNA for the CDR3: TGTGCTAGTGGACTCCCCCCAGTCTTC.

J is TRBJ1-4 and V is TRBV28; possible D gene TRBD1, 5 bases. Trimming took off 9 bases at V and 11 bases at J, with 16 bases between the two ends. The length of the CDR3 is 12 residues. The germline gives CDR1 MDHEN, CDR2 SYDVKM. The CDR3 nucleotides read TGTGCCAGTACCTCAGCGGGGCGGAAACTGTTTTTT. Translated: CASTSAGRKLFF.

The chain recombines TRBV4-3 with TRBJ1-5; D might be TRBD1 (5 bases). V was pared by 3 bases and J by 10 bases, with 13 bases between. Per the germline V gene, CDR1 is LGHNA and CDR2 is YSLEER. The CDR3 sequence is 13 residues long. The CDR3 bases are TGCGCCAGCAGCCAGGCGGAGGGGCATCCCCAGCATTTT. Translated, it gives CASSQAEGHPQHF.

This chain joins TRBV9 and TRBJ1-5; no clear D. Trimming took 2 bases from V and 5 from J, leaving 8 bases between them. This CDR3 is built from 13 residues. Germline CDR1 is SGDLS and CDR2 is YYNGEE. The CDR3 reads CASSVGGYQPQHF. The CDR3 region has the DNA TGTGCCAGCAGCGTTGGAGGGTATCAGCCCCAGCATTTT.

This sequence joins TRBV7-2 and TRBJ1-2, with TRBD1 as a possible D gene (6 bases). Germline V lookup: CDR1 SGHTA, CDR2 FQGNSA. V was cut by 0 bases and J by 4 bases, with 15 bases left in between. The CDR3 consists of 16 residues. CDR3 coding DNA: TGTGCCAGCAGCTTAGCCCAGGGGTCCCGGATCTATGGCTACACCTTC. It encodes CASSLAQGSRIYGYTF.

In the case of this clone: This same CDR3 is encoded by further DNA sequences in the sample. This sequence joins TRBV19 and TRBJ2-7; D is possibly TRBD2 (5 bases). With 5 bases removed from V and 3 bases from J, the gap between germline ends came to 11 bases. Germline V gives CDR1 LNHDA, CDR2 SQIVND (reference sequence). This CDR3 spans 13 amino acids. In DNA, the CDR3 is TGTGCCAGTAGTGCGGGTGCAAGCTACGAGCAGTACTTC. Its translation is CASSAGASYEQYF.

Of note for this clone: This CDR3 is also generated by other DNA sequences in the sample. The chain has TRBV4-3 and TRBJ2-1, with 8 bases aligning to TRBD2. CDR1 is LGHNA and CDR2 is YSLEER in the germline V gene. The V segment lost 0 bases and the J segment 3 bases; nucleotides outside the gene matches: 4. The CDR3 is made up of 16 amino acids. The chain's CDR3 is CASSQDLAGGYNEQFF. The CDR3, as DNA: TGCGCCAGCAGCCAAGATCTCGCGGGAGGCTACAATGAGCAGTTCTTC.

This chain connects TRBV19 to TRBJ2-1, with D unresolved. The germline V gene has CDR1 LNHDA and CDR2 SQIVND (reference sequence). CDR3 length: 12 amino acids. Trimming removed 2 bases from V and 9 bases from J, with 8 bases in between. The CDR3 nucleotides are TGTGCCAGTAGTATAAATTTCGGTGAGCAGTTCTTC. Translation gives CASSINFGEQFF.